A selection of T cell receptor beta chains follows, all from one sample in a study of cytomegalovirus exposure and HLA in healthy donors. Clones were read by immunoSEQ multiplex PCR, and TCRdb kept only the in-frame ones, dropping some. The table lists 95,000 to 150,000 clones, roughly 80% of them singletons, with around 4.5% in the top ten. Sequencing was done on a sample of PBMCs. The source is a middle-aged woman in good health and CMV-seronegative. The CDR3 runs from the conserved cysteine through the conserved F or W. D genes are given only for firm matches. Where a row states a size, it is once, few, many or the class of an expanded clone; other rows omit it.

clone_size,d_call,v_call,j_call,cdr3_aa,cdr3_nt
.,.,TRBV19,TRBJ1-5,CASSIAGRDQPQHF,TGTGCCAGTAGTATTGCGGGTAGAGATCAGCCCCAGCATTTT
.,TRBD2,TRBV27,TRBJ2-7,CASSFWGRVNEQYF,TGTGCCAGCAGTTTTTGGGGGAGGGTAAACGAGCAGTACTTC
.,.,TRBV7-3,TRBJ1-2,CASSLDGGGRGYTF,TGTGCCAGCAGCTTAGATGGGGGAGGGAGAGGCTACACCTTC
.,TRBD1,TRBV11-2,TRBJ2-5,CASSLFLTGKETQYF,TGTGCCAGCAGCTTATTTTTGACAGGGAAAGAGACCCAGTACTTC
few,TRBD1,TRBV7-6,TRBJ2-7,CASSLGSAGGSYEQYF,TGTGCCAGCAGCTTAGGGTCGGCAGGGGGCTCCTACGAGCAGTACTTC
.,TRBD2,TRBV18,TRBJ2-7,CASSPRSSGRGTEQYF,TGTGCCAGCTCACCACGCTCTAGCGGGAGGGGAACCGAGCAGTACTTC
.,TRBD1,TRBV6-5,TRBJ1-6,CASTLGQGVSPLHF,TGTGCCAGCACCTTGGGACAGGGCGTTTCGCCCCTCCACTTT
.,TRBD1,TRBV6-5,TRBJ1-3,CASSTRDRNRNTIYF,TGTGCCAGCAGTACACGGGACAGGAACCGAAACACCATATATTTT
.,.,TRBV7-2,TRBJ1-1,CASSLDLVSEAFF,TGTGCCAGCAGCTTAGATCTGGTTAGTGAAGCTTTCTTT
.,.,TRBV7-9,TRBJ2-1,CASSLGQESGRYNEQFF,TGTGCCAGCAGCTTAGGGCAGGAGAGCGGGCGCTACAATGAGCAGTTCTTC
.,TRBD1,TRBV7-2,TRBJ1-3,CASSPQGTSGNTIYF,TGTGCCAGCAGCCCACAGGGGACCTCTGGAAACACCATATATTTT
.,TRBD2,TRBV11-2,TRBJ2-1,CASSPHSGSVNEQFF,TGTGCCAGCAGCCCACATAGCGGGTCGGTCAATGAGCAGTTCTTC
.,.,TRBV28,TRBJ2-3,CASSGGGGVRTDTQYF,TGTGCCAGCAGTGGCGGAGGGGGGGTACGGACAGATACGCAGTATTTT
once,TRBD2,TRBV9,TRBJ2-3,CASSRRDYRSSTDTQYF,TGTGCCAGCAGTCGCCGGGACTACCGATCTAGCACAGATACGCAGTATTTT
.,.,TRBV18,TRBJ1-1,CASSLGSAAEAFF,TGTGCCAGCTCGTTGGGGAGTGCGGCTGAAGCTTTCTTT
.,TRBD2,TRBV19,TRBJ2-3,CASRPGRGETDTQYF,TGTGCCAGTAGACCTGGGCGGGGGGAAACAGATACGCAGTATTTT
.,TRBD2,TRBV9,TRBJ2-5,CASSAGTSGSGAETQYF,TGTGCCAGCAGCGCCGGGACTAGCGGGAGCGGAGCGGAGACCCAGTACTTC
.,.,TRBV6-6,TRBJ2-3,CASSPPSTDTQYF,TGTGCCAGCAGCCCCCCTAGCACAGATACGCAGTATTTT
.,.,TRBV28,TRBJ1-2,CASRTGNNYGYTF,TGTGCCAGCAGAACAGGGAATAACTATGGCTACACCTTC
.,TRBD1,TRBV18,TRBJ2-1,CASSPPGQASNEQFF,TGTGCCAGCTCACCACCGGGACAGGCCTCCAATGAGCAGTTCTTC
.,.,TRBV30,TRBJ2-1,CAWSAERNEQFF,TGTGCCTGGAGTGCCGAGCGCAATGAGCAGTTCTTC
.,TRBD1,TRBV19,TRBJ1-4,CASSIADRKNEKLFF,TGTGCCAGTAGTATAGCGGACAGGAAGAATGAAAAACTGTTTTTT
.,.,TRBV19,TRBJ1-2,CASSMLGQVDYTF,TGTGCCAGTAGTATGCTCGGTCAGGTAGACTACACCTTC
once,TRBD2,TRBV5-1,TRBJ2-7,CASSLGGLADYEQYF,TGCGCCAGCAGCTTGGGGGGACTAGCCGACTACGAGCAGTACTTC
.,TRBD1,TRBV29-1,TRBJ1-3,CSVGDRDGNTIYF,TGCAGCGTGGGTGACAGGGATGGTAACACCATATATTTT
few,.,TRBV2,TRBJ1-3,CASSAGSRNTIYF,TGTGCCAGCAGTGCCGGGAGTAGAAACACCATATATTTT
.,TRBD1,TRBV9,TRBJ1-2,CASSVDRGGYGYTF,TGTGCCAGCAGCGTGGACAGGGGTGGTTATGGCTACACCTTC
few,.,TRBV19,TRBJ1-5,CASSTGSNQPQHF,TGTGCCAGTAGTACCGGGAGCAATCAGCCCCAGCATTTT
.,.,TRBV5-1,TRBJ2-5,CASSLGGSGDQETQYF,TGCGCCAGCAGCTTGGGGGGCTCAGGGGACCAAGAGACCCAGTACTTC
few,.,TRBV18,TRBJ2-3,CASSPREVAGPDTQYF,TGTGCCAGCTCACCAAGAGAGGTGGCAGGGCCAGATACGCAGTATTTT
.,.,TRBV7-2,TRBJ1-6,CASSLGVQGGSPLHF,TGTGCCAGCAGCTTAGGAGTCCAGGGAGGTTCACCCCTCCACTTT
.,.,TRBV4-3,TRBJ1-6,CASSQDQGRSSPLHF,TGCGCCAGCAGCCAAGATCAGGGCAGAAGCTCACCCCTCCACTTT
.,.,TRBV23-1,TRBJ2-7,CALLTYEQYF,TGCGCCCTTCTAACCTACGAGCAGTACTTC
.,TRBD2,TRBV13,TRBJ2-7,CASSSQGLASDEQYF,TGTGCCAGCAGCTCACAGGGACTAGCTTCTGACGAGCAGTACTTC
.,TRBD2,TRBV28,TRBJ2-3,CASSSRAGELADTQYF,TGTGCCAGCAGTTCCCGGGCGGGAGAGCTGGCAGATACGCAGTATTTT
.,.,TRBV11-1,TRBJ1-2,CASSPSGVVGYTF,TGTGCCAGCAGCCCCTCGGGGGTGGTTGGCTACACCTTC
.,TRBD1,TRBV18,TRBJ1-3,CASSRAAGGKAGNTIYF,TGTGCCAGCTCACGGGCCGCAGGGGGCAAAGCTGGAAACACCATATATTTT
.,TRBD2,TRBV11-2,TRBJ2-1,CASSFDWRGGQFF,TGTGCCAGCAGCTTTGACTGGCGGGGGGGGCAGTTCTTC
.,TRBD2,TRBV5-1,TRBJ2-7,CASSPTLAGHYEQYF,TGCGCCAGCTCTCCTACACTAGCGGGGCACTACGAGCAGTACTTC
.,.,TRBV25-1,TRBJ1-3,CASSDAPGQGDGNTIYF,TGTGCCAGCAGTGATGCCCCCGGGCAGGGTGACGGAAACACCATATATTTT
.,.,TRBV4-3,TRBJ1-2,CASSPSDRGNYGYTF,TGCGCCAGCAGCCCTTCTGACCGGGGTAACTATGGCTACACCTTC
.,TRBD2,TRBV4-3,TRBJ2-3,CASRAGTSGGSDTQYF,TGCGCCAGCAGGGCCGGGACTAGCGGGGGGTCAGATACGCAGTATTTT
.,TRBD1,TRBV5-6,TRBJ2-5,CASSLGIGVDRGYQETQYF,TGTGCCAGCAGCTTGGGGATCGGGGTGGACAGGGGTTACCAAGAGACCCAGTACTTC
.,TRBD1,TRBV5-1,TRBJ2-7,CASRSGTGMSEQYF,TGCGCCAGCAGGTCCGGGACAGGGATGAGCGAGCAGTACTTC
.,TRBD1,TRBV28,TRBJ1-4,CASSLTGEEKLFF,TGTGCCAGCAGTTTGACAGGGGAAGAAAAACTGTTTTTT
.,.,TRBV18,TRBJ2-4,CASSPTGPLAKNIQYF,TGTGCCAGCTCACCCACAGGCCCTCTAGCCAAAAACATTCAGTACTTC
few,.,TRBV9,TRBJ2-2,CASQGPAGTTGELFF,TGTGCCAGTCAGGGCCCGGCGGGAACCACCGGGGAGCTGTTTTTT
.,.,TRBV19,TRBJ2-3,CASSIAHSDTQYF,TGTGCCAGTAGTATAGCCCACTCGGATACGCAGTATTTT
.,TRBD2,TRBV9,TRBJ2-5,CASSASRASGKQETQYF,TGTGCCAGCAGCGCTTCGAGAGCTAGCGGCAAGCAAGAGACCCAGTACTTC
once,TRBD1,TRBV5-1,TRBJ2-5,CASSLGQGRGETQYF,TGCGCCAGCAGCTTGGGACAGGGAAGAGGAGAGACCCAGTACTTC
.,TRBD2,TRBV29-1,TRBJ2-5,CSAQGASGYQETQYF,TGCAGCGCTCAAGGGGCTAGCGGGTACCAAGAGACCCAGTACTTC